This T cell receptor beta chain was profiled in a study of CD8 T cells in Susac syndrome. cDNA came from roughly 0.53 to 1 ug RNA primed by random hexamers. TCRdb independently ran MiXCR on the immunoSEQ multiplex PCR reads; one entry per CDR3 protein. The sample holds approximately 190,000 distinct CDR3 sequences, 95% seen once. With 3 bases clipped from V and 5 bases from J, the junction kept 8 bases outside the gene matches. This CDR3 is 16 amino acids long. Germline V gene lookup returns CDR1 KGHDR and CDR2 SFDVKD. This TCR was recovered from a human donor with Susac syndrome. Sequencing was performed on CD8+ T cells from PBMCs. This rearrangement joins TRBV24-1 to TRBJ2-5, with 10 bases identical to TRBD2. This chain's CDR3 is CATSDLSLAGTETQYF. The DNA for the CDR3 is TGTGCCACCAGTGATCTATCACTAGCGGGAACGGAGACCCAGTACTTC.